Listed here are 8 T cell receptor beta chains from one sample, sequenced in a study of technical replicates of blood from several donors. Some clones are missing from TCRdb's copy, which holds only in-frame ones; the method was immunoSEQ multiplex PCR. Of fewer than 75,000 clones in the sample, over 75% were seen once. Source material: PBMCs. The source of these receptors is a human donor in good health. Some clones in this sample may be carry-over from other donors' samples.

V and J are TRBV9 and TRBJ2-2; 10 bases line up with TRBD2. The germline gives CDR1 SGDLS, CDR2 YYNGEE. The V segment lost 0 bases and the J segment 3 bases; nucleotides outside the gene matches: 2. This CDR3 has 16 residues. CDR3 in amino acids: CASSVALAGDTGELFF. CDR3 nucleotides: TGTGCCAGCAGCGTAGCGCTAGCGGGAGACACCGGGGAGCTGTTTTTT.

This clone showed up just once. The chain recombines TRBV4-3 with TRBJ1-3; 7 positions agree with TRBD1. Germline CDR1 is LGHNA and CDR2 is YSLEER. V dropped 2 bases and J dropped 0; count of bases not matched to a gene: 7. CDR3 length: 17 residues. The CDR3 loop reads CASSQRMGQLSGNTIYF. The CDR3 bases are TGCGCCAGCAGCCAAAGAATGGGACAGCTCTCTGGAAACACCATATATTTT.

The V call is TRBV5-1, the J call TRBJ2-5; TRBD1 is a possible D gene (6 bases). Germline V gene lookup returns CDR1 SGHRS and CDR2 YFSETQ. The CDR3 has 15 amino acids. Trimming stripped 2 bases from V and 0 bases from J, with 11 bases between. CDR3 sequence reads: CASSFQGQYQETQYF. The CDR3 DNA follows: TGCGCCAGCAGCTTCCAAGGACAGTACCAAGAGACCCAGTACTTC.

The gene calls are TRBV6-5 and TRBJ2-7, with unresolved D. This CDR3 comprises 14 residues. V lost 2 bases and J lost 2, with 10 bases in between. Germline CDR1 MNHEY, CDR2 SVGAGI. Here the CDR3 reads CASSYLGSPYEQYF. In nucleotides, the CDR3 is TGTGCCAGCAGTTACCTCGGTAGTCCCTACGAGCAGTACTTC.

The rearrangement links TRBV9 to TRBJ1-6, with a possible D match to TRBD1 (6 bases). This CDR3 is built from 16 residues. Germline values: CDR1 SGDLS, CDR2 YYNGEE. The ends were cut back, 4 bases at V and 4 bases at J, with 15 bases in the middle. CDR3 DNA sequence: TGTGCCAGCAGCCCCGAGGGGGTTATTTATAATTCACCCCTCCACTTT. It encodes CASSPEGVIYNSPLHF.

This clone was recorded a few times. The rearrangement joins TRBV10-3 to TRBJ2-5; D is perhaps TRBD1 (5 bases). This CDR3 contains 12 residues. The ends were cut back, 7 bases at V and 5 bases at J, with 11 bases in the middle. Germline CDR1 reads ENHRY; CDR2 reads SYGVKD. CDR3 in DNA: TGTGCCATCAATCTGGGGCGGGAGACCCAGTACTTC. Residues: CAINLGRETQYF.

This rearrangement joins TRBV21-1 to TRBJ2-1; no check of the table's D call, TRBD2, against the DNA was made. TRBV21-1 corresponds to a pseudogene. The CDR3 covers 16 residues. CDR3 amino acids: CASSKVGASRYNEQFF. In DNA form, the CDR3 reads TGTGCCAGCAGCAAAGTAGGCGCTAGCCGCTACAATGAGCAGTTCTTC.

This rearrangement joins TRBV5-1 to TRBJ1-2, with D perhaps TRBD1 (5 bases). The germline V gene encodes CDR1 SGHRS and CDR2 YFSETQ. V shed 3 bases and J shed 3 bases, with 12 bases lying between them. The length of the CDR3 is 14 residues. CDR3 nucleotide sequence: TGCGCCAGCAGCTCTCAGGGTGCCGACTATGGCTACACCTTC. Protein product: CASSSQGADYGYTF.